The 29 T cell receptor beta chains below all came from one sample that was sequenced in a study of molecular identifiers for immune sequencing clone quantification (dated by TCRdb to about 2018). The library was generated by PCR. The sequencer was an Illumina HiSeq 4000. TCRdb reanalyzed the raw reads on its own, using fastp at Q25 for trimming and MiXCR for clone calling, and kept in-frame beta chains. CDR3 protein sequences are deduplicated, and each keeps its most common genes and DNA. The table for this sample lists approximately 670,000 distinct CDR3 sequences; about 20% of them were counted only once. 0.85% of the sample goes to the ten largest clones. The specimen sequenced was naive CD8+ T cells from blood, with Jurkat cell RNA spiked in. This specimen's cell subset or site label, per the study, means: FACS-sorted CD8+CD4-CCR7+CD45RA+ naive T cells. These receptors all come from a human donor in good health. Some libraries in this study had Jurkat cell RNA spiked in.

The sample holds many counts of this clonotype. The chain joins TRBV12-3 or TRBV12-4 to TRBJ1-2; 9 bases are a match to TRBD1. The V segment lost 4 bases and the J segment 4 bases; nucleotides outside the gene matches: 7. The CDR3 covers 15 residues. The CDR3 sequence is CASSSHRGQGYGYTF. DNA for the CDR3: TGTGCCAGCAGTTCCCACAGGGGGCAGGGCTATGGCTACACCTTC.

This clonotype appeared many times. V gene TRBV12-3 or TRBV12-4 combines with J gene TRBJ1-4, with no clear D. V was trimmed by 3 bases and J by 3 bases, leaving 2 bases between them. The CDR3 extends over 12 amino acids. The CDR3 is CASSFPNEKLFF. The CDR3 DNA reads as TGTGCCAGCAGTTTTCCTAATGAAAAACTGTTTTTT.

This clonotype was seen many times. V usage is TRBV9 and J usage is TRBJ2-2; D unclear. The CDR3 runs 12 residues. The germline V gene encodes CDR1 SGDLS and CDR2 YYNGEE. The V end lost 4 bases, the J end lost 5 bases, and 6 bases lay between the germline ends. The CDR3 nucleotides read TGTGCCAGCAGCCCAATAACCGGGGAGCTGTTTTTT. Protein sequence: CASSPITGELFF.

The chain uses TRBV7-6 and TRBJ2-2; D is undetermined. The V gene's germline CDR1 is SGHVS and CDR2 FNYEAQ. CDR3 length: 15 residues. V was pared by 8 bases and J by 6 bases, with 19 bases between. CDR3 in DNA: TGTGCCAGCTCCCCCGGGTTTTCTATGGCCGGGGAGCTGTTTTTT. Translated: CASSPGFSMAGELFF.

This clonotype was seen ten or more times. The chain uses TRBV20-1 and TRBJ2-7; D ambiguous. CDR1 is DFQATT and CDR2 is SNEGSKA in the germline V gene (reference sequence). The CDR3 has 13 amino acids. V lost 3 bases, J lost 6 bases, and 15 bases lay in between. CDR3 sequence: CSASGVWALEQYF. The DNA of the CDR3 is TGCAGTGCTAGTGGAGTCTGGGCCCTCGAGCAGTACTTC.

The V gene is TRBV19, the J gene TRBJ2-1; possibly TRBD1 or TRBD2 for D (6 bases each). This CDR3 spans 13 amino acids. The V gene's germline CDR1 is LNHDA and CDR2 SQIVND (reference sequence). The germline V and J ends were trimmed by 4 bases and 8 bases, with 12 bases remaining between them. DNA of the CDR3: TGTGCCAGTAGTAATGGGGGGCAGGATGAGCAGTTCTTC. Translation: CASSNGGQDEQFF.

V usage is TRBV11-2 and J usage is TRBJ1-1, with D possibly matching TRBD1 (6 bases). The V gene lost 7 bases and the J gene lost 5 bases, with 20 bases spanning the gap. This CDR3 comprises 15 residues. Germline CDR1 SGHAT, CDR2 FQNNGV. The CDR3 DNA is TGTGCCAGCACCAGCCAGTTGGGGGCGTGGACTGAAGCTTTCTTT. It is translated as CASTSQLGAWTEAFF.

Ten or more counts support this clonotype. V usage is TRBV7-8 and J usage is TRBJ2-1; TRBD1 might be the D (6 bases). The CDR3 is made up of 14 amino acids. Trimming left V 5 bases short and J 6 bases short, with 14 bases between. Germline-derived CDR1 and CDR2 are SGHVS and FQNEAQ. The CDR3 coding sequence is TGTGCCAGCAGCCCGACCGGGACAATCAATGAGCAGTTCTTC. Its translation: CASSPTGTINEQFF.

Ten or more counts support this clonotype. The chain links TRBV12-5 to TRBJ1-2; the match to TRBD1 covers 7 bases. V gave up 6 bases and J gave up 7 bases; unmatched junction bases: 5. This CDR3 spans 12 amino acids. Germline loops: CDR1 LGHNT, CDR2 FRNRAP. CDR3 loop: CASGTGLAGYTF. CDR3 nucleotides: TGTGCTAGTGGGACAGGGCTCGCTGGCTACACCTTC.

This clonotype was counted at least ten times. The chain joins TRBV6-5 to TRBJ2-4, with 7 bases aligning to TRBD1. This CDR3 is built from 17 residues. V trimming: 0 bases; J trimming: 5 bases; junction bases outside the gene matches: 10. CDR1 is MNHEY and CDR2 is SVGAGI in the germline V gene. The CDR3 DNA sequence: TGTGCCAGCAGTTACTCGCTCACAGGGGCGAGCCAAAACATTCAGTACTTC. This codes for CASSYSLTGASQNIQYF.

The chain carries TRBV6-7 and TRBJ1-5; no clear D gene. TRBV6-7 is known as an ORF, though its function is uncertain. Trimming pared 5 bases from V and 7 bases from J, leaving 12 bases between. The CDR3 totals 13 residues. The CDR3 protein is CASSLSGTQPQHF. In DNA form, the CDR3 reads TGTGCCAGCAGTCTCTCGGGTACCCAGCCCCAGCATTTT.

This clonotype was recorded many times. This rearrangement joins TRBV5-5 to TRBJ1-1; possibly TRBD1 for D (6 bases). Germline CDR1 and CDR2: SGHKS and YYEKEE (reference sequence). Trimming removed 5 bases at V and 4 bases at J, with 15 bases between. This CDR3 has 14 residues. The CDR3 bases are TGTGCCAGCAGTTGGGGGGCAGAGGGCACTGAAGCTTTCTTT. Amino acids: CASSWGAEGTEAFF.

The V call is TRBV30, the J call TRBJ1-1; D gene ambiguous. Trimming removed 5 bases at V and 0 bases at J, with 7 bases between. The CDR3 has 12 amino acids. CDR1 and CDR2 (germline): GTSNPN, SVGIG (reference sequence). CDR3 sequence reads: CAWAQLNTEAFF. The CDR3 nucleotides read TGTGCCTGGGCGCAGCTGAACACTGAAGCTTTCTTT.

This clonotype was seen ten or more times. The DNA of the CDR3 is TGTGCCTGGAGTGTTGCGGGGGGCCGCGAGCAGTTCTTC. Protein product: CAWSVAGGREQFF. The chain links TRBV30 to TRBJ2-1; TRBD2 agrees at 8 bases. Germline trimming cut 0 bases from V and 10 bases from J; bases unmatched to any gene: 5. Germline V gene lookup returns CDR1 GTSNPN and CDR2 SVGIG (reference sequence). The CDR3 is 13 residues long.

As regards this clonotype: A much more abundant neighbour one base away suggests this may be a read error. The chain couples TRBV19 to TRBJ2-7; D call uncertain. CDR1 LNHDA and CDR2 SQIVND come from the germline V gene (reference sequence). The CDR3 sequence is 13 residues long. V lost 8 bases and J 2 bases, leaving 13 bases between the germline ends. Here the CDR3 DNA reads TGTGCCAGTGGGAAGAGACTTACCTACGAGCAGTACTTC. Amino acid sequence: CASGKRLTYEQYF.

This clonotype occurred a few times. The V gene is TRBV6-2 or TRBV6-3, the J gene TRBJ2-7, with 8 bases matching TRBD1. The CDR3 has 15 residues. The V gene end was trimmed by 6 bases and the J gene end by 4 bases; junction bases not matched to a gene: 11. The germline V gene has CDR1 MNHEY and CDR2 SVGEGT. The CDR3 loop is CASSSAVQGAYEQYF. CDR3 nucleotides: TGTGCCAGCAGCTCCGCCGTCCAGGGGGCGTACGAGCAGTACTTC.

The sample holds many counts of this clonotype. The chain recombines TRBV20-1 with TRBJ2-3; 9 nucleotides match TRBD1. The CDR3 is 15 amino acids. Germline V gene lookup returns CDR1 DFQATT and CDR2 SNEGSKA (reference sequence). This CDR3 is CSQGGTGRNTDTQYF. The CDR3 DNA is TGCTCACAGGGGGGGACAGGGCGTAACACAGATACGCAGTATTTT.

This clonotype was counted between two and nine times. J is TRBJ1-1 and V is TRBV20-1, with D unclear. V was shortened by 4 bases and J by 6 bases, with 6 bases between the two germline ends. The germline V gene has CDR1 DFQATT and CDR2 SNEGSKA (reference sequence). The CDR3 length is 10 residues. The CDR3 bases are TGCAGTGCTAACCCCGCTGAAGCTTTCTTT. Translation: CSANPAEAFF.

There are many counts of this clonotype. DNA for the CDR3: TGTGCCAGCTCCACGGCGCCAGGGAGAATCGACACTGAAGCTTTCTTT. This gives the protein CASSTAPGRIDTEAFF. V and J are TRBV28 and TRBJ1-1; D might be TRBD1 (5 bases). There are 16 residues in the CDR3. V shed 8 bases and J shed 3 bases, with 22 bases lying between them. Germline V CDR1 and CDR2: MDHEN, SYDVKM.

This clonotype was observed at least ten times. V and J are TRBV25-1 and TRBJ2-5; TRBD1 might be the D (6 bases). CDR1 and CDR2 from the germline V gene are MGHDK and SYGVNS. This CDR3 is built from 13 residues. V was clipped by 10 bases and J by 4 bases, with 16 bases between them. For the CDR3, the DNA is TGTGCCACCAGGGCCCAGGGGTTAGAGACCCAGTACTTC. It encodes CATRAQGLETQYF.

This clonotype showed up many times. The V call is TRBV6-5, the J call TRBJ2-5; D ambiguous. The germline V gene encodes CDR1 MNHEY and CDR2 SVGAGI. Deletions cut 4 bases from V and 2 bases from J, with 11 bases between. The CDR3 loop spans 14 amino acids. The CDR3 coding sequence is TGTGCCAGCAGTTCGAGGTCAGGTCAAGAGACCCAGTACTTC. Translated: CASSSRSGQETQYF.

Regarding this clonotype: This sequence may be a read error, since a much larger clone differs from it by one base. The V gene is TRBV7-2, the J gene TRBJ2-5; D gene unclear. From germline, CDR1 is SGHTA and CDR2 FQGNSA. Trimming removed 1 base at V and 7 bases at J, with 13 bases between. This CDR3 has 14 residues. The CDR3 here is CASSLVGLDGTQYF. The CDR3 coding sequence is TGTGCCAGCAGCTTAGTAGGGCTAGATGGGACCCAGTACTTC.

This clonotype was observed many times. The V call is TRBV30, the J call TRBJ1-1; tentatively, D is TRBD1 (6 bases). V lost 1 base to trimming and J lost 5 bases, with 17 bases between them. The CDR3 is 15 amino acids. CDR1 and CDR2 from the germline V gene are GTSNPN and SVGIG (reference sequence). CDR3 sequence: CAWSGGTLGETEAFF. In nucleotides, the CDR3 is TGTGCCTGGAGTGGAGGGACACTGGGGGAAACTGAAGCTTTCTTT.

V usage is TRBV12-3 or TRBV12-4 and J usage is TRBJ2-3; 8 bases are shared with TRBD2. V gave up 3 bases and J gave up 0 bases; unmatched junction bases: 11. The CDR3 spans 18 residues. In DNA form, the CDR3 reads TGTGCCAGCAGTTTGTCAAGCGGGGGATTATCTAGCACAGATACGCAGTATTTT. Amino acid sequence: CASSLSSGGLSSTDTQYF.

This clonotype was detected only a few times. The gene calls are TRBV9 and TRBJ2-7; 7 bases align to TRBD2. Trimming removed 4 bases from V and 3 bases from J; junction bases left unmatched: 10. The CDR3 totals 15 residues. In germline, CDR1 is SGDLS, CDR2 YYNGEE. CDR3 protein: CASSPGSGAGYEQYF. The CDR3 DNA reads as TGTGCCAGCAGCCCCGGGAGCGGGGCGGGCTACGAGCAGTACTTC.

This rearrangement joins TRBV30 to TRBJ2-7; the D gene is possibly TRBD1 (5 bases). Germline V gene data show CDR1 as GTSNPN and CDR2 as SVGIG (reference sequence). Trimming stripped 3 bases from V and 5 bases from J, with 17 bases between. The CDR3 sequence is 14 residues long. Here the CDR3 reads CAWSVAGPFDEQYF. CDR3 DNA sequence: TGTGCCTGGAGCGTGGCAGGGCCTTTCGACGAGCAGTACTTC. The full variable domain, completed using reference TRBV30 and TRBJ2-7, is SQTIHQWPATLVQPVGSPLSLECTVEGTSNPNLYWYRQAAGRGLQLLFYSVGIGQISSEVPQNLSASRPQDRQFILSSKKLLLSDSGFYLCAWSVAGPFDEQYFGPGTRLTVT.

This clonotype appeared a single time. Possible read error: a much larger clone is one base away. The DNA of the CDR3 is TGCAGTGCCCCGGGACCGACTGCCGGGCAGTACTTC. Its protein is CSAPGPTAGQYF. This chain uses TRBV20-1 with TRBJ2-7; either TRBD1 or TRBD2 may supply D (5 bases each). This CDR3 is 12 amino acids long. Germline loops: CDR1 DFQATT, CDR2 SNEGSKA (reference sequence). The germline V and J ends were trimmed by 6 bases and 9 bases, with 18 bases remaining between them.

CDR3 sequence: CASSQDRAEKFRVQYF. In DNA form, the CDR3 reads TGCGCCAGCAGCCAAGATAGGGCCGAAAAATTCCGAGTGCAGTATTTT. V gene TRBV4-1 combines with J gene TRBJ2-3; unclear D gene. V was cut by 0 bases and J by 11 bases, with 21 bases left in between. CDR3 length equals 16 residues. Germline CDR1 and CDR2: MGHRA and YSYEKL.

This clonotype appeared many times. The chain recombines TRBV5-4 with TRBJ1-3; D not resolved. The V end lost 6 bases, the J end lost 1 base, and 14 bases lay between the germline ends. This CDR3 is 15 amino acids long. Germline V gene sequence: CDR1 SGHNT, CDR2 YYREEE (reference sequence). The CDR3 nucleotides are TGTGCCAGCACGGATGCAGCCCGTTCTGGAAACACCATATATTTT. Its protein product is CASTDAARSGNTIYF.